This T cell receptor beta chain appears in the sequencing data of a study of blood T cell repertoires in COVID-19. The protocol was immunoSEQ multiplex PCR, while the TCRdb copy is restricted to in-frame clones and leaves out a portion. This sample has 300,000 or so clones; roughly nine tenths occur once, and the top ten carry 2% to 3%. The V gene's germline CDR1 is MNHEY and CDR2 SVGAGI. The length of the CDR3 is 14 residues. V dropped 7 bases and J dropped 5 bases, with 17 bases sitting between them. V usage is TRBV6-5 and J usage is TRBJ1-1; D may be TRBD1 (6 bases). Sequenced material: PBMCs or T cells enriched from blood (not recorded which). The receptor was derived from a man aged 55 to 70 who had recovered from COVID-19. The CDR3 nucleotides are TGTGCCAGCACATTTGCAGGGGCAGGGACTGAAGCTTTCTTT. Translating gives CASTFAGAGTEAFF.